This T cell receptor beta chain was observed in a study of regulatory T cells in long-lasting Graves disease. Study conclusions and caveats: TRBV28, TRBJ1-2 and TRBJ2-5 were segments that persistent disease favored.

The CDR3 is 14 amino acids. Germline-derived CDR1 and CDR2 are SGHRS and YFSETQ. Investigators prepared the TCR beta libraries by applying iRepertoire HTBI primers and Arm-PCR of CDR3 regions. MiXCR, applied by TCRdb to the multiplex PCR reads, yields one record per CDR3 protein. The repertoire holds approximately 470,000 distinct CDR3 sequences, less than 25% seen once, with less than 9% in the top ten. The time point denotes: persistent/refractory GD, antithyroid drugs over 5 years with positive TRAb. PBMC RNA served as the TCR library source. A blood draw put about 9 milliliters of peripheral blood into EDTA tubes. In the case of this clonotype: Its specificity is not known. This clone may be a read error of a much larger clone one base away.

The chain joins TRBV5-1 to TRBJ1-1; no firm D call. The receptor comes from a female donor with Graves disease. Source: peripheral blood mononuclear cells (PBMCs), taken when the disease was refractory, from a patient treated with antithyroid drugs. The CDR3 loop reads CASSTTRANPEAFF. DNA for the CDR3: TGCGCCAGCAGCACAACGAGAGCGAACCCTGAAGCTTTCTTT.